These 21 T cell receptor beta chains share one sample of origin, sequenced in a study of shared clonotypes between healthy human individuals. Using immunoSEQ multiplex PCR, the repertoire was profiled, and TCRdb retains in-frame clones only, with some absent. This table has 1 million to 1.3 million clones, approximately 80% appearing once. The specimen was memory CD4+ T cells from PBMCs. The subset: CD45RA-negative fraction. Receptors originate from a man between 18 and 29 years old in good health. Some clones in this sample may be carry-over from other donors' samples.

This chain links TRBV7-9 with TRBJ2-5; D is ambiguous. Germline values: CDR1 SEHNR, CDR2 FQNEAQ (reference sequence). The CDR3 loop spans 13 amino acids. V gave up 5 bases and J gave up 3 bases, with 10 bases separating them. The CDR3 DNA follows: TGTGCCAGCAGCCCTCTGGGGAAAGAGACCCAGTACTTC. Translation: CASSPLGKETQYF.

For this clone: A much larger clone differs from this one at a single base, so this may be a read error. The J gene is TRBJ2-7, the V gene TRBV5-1, with 10 bases identical to TRBD2. The CDR3 sequence is 14 residues long. V lost 3 bases to trimming and J lost 6 bases; unmatched junction nucleotides: 6. The germline V gene has CDR1 SGHRS and CDR2 YFSETQ. This CDR3 reads CASSSASGSSEQYF. CDR3 coding DNA: TGCGCCAGCAGCTCGGCTAGCGGGAGCTCCGAGCAGTACTTC.

V and J are TRBV2 and TRBJ1-5; D unclear. Between the trimmed V and J ends, which lost 2 bases and 0 bases, there was a span of 14 bases. The CDR3 runs to 17 residues. The germline CDR1 and CDR2 sequences are SNHLY and FYNNEI. CDR3 in amino acids: CASSENGLTLSNQPQHF. The DNA for the CDR3 is TGTGCCAGCAGTGAAAACGGCCTAACTCTTAGCAATCAGCCCCAGCATTTT.

The rearrangement uses TRBV5-1 and TRBJ2-1; tentative D call: TRBD2 (6 bases). The V end lost 4 bases, the J end lost 7 bases, and 18 bases lay between the germline ends. In germline, CDR1 is SGHRS, CDR2 YFSETQ. The CDR3 is 15 residues long. The DNA for the CDR3 is TGCGCCAGCAGCCACCGGAGGGCAGACTTTAATGAGCAGTTCTTC. The encoded protein is CASSHRRADFNEQFF.

The chain has TRBV7-9 and TRBJ2-1; TRBD1 matches 10 bases. Germline values: CDR1 SEHNR, CDR2 FQNEAQ (reference sequence). V trimming: 4 bases; J trimming: 6 bases; junction bases outside the gene matches: 6. This CDR3 is 15 amino acids long. The CDR3 is CASSSNRDRGNEQFF. DNA for the CDR3: TGTGCCAGCAGCTCCAACCGGGACAGGGGCAATGAGCAGTTCTTC.

The CDR3 is CASSASEGFDRSMGKNIQYF. The CDR3 DNA sequence: TGTGCCAGCAGCGCCAGCGAGGGATTCGACAGGAGTATGGGCAAAAACATTCAGTACTTC. The chain combines TRBV21-1 with TRBJ2-4; the table calls TRBD1, which could not be checked here. TRBV21-1 is designated a pseudogene. This CDR3 comprises 20 residues.

The V and J genes are TRBV5-4 and TRBJ2-1, with 8 bases aligning to TRBD2. The V gene end was trimmed by 0 bases and the J gene end by 4 bases; junction bases not matched to a gene: 3. CDR3 length: 15 amino acids. Germline values: CDR1 SGHNT, CDR2 YYREEE (reference sequence). CDR3 sequence reads: CASSLDASGYNEQFF. In nucleotides, the CDR3 is TGTGCCAGCAGCTTGGACGCTAGCGGGTACAATGAGCAGTTCTTC.

This clone showed up just once. Since the CDR3 does not end with the conserved phenylalanine or tryptophan, this likely comes from a read error. It is unclear where the CDR3 begins or ends on the DNA, so no DNA is shown, and the CDR3 is as TCRdb lists it. The chain has TRBV30 and TRBJ1-2; the table's D call TRBD1 went unverified against the DNA. The CDR3 region is 13 residues in length, termini included. CDR1 and CDR2 (germline): GTSNPN, SVGIG (reference sequence). CDR3 amino acids: CAWSRQLGQGSKI.

This clone was observed a single time. J is TRBJ2-6 and V is TRBV28; 9 positions agree with TRBD1. The CDR3 totals 19 residues. J gave up 1 base and V 6 bases, and 13 bases lay outside the gene matches. CDR1 MDHEN and CDR2 SYDVKM come from the germline V gene. DNA for the CDR3: TGTGCCAGCAGACCCCTTACAGGGGGCAGGGAATCTGGGGCCAACGTCCTGACTTTC. It is translated as CASRPLTGGRESGANVLTF.

This clone occurred a few times. The V and J genes are TRBV28 and TRBJ1-2; the D is unclear. Germline CDR1 and CDR2: MDHEN and SYDVKM. The V end was cut by 3 bases, the J end by 7 bases, with 21 bases between. This CDR3 spans 16 amino acids. CDR3 bases: TGTGCCAGCAGTTTTGTCGGTGTTCAGGACCGTCTTGGCTACACCTTC. Translating it yields CASSFVGVQDRLGYTF.

This clone was found a few times. The CDR3 reads CASSLSGAAYNEQFF. CDR3 DNA: TGTGCCAGCAGCCTTAGCGGGGCCGCCTACAATGAGCAGTTCTTC. The rearrangement uses TRBV5-4 and TRBJ2-1, with 8 bases aligning to TRBD2. The germline V gene has CDR1 SGHNT and CDR2 YYREEE (reference sequence). With 4 bases clipped from V and 2 bases from J, the junction kept 5 bases outside the gene matches. The CDR3 is made up of 15 amino acids.

The J gene is TRBJ2-1, the V gene TRBV28, with 13 positions matching TRBD2. V lost 7 bases and J lost 7; bases outside the gene matches: 7. The CDR3 sequence is 15 residues long. The germline CDR1 and CDR2 sequences are MDHEN and SYDVKM. In DNA form, the CDR3 reads TGTGCCAGCATTCTGACTAGCGGGAGGTGGAATGAGCAGTTCTTC. Translated: CASILTSGRWNEQFF.

V is TRBV15 and J is TRBJ1-2; D possibly corresponds to TRBD1 (5 bases). V was shortened by 0 bases and J by 5 bases, with 10 bases between the two germline ends. CDR1 and CDR2 (germline): LNHNV, YYDKDF (reference sequence). This CDR3 is built from 14 residues. The CDR3 DNA reads as TGTGCCACCAGCAGAGACAGGGTTGGTTATGGCTACACCTTC. It translates to CATSRDRVGYGYTF.

This clone was seen only a few times. The chain combines TRBV5-4 with TRBJ1-2; possibly TRBD1 for D (5 bases). The CDR3 is made up of 13 amino acids. The V gene lost 1 base and the J gene lost 7 bases, with 11 bases spanning the gap. Germline CDR1 SGHNT, CDR2 YYREEE (reference sequence). This CDR3 reads CASSLTGGAGYTF. In DNA, the CDR3 is TGTGCCAGCAGCTTGACCGGAGGGGCTGGCTACACCTTC.

The chain combines TRBV18 with TRBJ1-1; D gene unclear. The V end was cut by 3 bases, the J end by 1 base, with 9 bases between. Germline values: CDR1 KGHSH, CDR2 LQKENI. The CDR3 sequence is 14 residues long. The CDR3 sequence is CASSPLQENTEAFF. The CDR3 bases are TGTGCCAGCTCACCTCTACAAGAGAACACTGAAGCTTTCTTT.

The V call is TRBV5-6, the J call TRBJ1-2; 11 positions agree with TRBD1. The germline gives CDR1 SGHDT, CDR2 YYEEEE. There are 15 residues in the CDR3. The J segment lost 6 bases and the V segment lost 1 base, leaving 5 bases of the junction unmatched. Here the CDR3 reads CASSLPQDRGHGYTF. CDR3 DNA sequence: TGTGCCAGCAGCTTGCCCCAGGACAGGGGGCATGGCTACACCTTC.

The rearrangement uses TRBV7-9 and TRBJ1-2, with 7 nucleotides matching TRBD1. Germline V lookup: CDR1 SEHNR, CDR2 FQNEAQ (reference sequence). The CDR3 covers 14 residues. Losses at the gene ends were 6 bases for V and 4 bases for J; bases not matched to a gene: 8. CDR3 region: CASSREGASYGYTF. The CDR3 bases are TGTGCCAGCAGTCGGGAGGGGGCATCCTATGGCTACACCTTC.

The gene calls are TRBV5-1 and TRBJ2-5; D unresolved. The germline CDR1 and CDR2 sequences are SGHRS and YFSETQ. The CDR3 runs to 15 residues. Trimming cost V 0 bases and J 1 base, with 10 bases left between them. CDR3 bases: TGCGCCAGCAGCTTGGTCGGGCCAGGCCAAGAGACCCAGTACTTC. It specifies CASSLVGPGQETQYF.

The chain couples TRBV19 to TRBJ2-7, with D uncertain. Trimming took off 0 bases at V and 2 bases at J, with 5 bases between the two ends. Germline V gives CDR1 LNHDA, CDR2 SQIVND (reference sequence). The CDR3 sequence is 13 residues long. DNA of the CDR3: TGTGCCAGTAGTATAGATGGTACCTACGAGCAGTACTTC. As protein: CASSIDGTYEQYF.

As for this clone: Different DNA sequences within this sample yield the same CDR3. V usage is TRBV10-3 and J usage is TRBJ2-3; D remains unclear. Germline V CDR1 and CDR2: ENHRY, SYGVKD. With 0 bases removed from V and 6 bases from J, the gap between germline ends came to 7 bases. This CDR3 contains 13 residues. CDR3 region: CAISESGRDTQYF. The CDR3 coding sequence is TGTGCCATCAGTGAGTCAGGAAGGGATACGCAGTATTTT.

The CDR3 reads CASRRGQENTIYF. Written as DNA, the CDR3 is TGTGCCAGCCGGAGGGGGCAGGAAAACACCATATATTTT. The rearrangement uses TRBV6-5 and TRBJ1-3; TRBD1 aligns across 7 bases. The CDR3 sequence is 13 residues long. The J segment lost 6 bases and the V segment lost 8 bases, leaving 7 bases of the junction unmatched. Germline V gene data show CDR1 as MNHEY and CDR2 as SVGAGI.